The rows below give T cell receptor beta chains drawn from one sample of a study of cytomegalovirus exposure and HLA in healthy donors. Clones were sequenced by immunoSEQ multiplex PCR, and TCRdb holds only the in-frame ones, with some missing. Of roughly 230,000 clones in the sample, about 85% were seen once. Sequencing was performed on PBMCs. The receptors shown here come from a girl aged 2 to 10 in good health and CMV-seronegative. The CDR3 runs from the conserved cysteine through the conserved F or W. A D gene is named only where the DNA matches it firmly. The listing skips clone size in some rows; elsewhere it reads once, few, many or a size class.

j_call cdr3_length d_call v_call clone_size cdr3_aa cdr3_nt
TRBJ1-2 12 NA TRBV6-5 NA CASCGTIYGYTF TGTGCCAGCTGCGGGACTATCTATGGCTACACCTTC
TRBJ2-1 15 NA TRBV23-1 NA CASSQSQGAYNEQFF TGCGCCAGCAGTCAATCCCAGGGCGCCTACAATGAGCAGTTCTTC
TRBJ2-1 11 NA TRBV19 NA CASTEGGEQFF TGTGCCAGTACCGAGGGGGGGGAGCAGTTCTTC
TRBJ2-5 14 NA TRBV5-1 NA CASSFAGGEETQYF TGCGCCAGCAGCTTTGCCGGGGGTGAGGAGACCCAGTACTTC
TRBJ1-2 13 NA TRBV10-3 NA CAISEGLSYGYTF TGTGCCATCAGTGAGGGCTTATCCTATGGCTACACCTTC
TRBJ1-2 13 NA TRBV5-5 few CASSLRGEGGYTF TGTGCCAGCAGCTTGAGGGGGGAGGGTGGCTACACCTTC
TRBJ2-3 15 TRBD2 TRBV5-1 NA CASSLASPQRGTQYF TGCGCCAGCAGCTTGGCTAGCCCACAGCGGGGTACGCAGTATTTT
TRBJ2-7 14 NA TRBV5-1 NA CASSFRYSSYEQYF TGCGCCAGCAGCTTCCGATATAGCTCCTACGAGCAGTACTTC
TRBJ1-2 15 TRBD1 TRBV6-6 NA CASSYPRTGADGYTF TGTGCCAGCAGTTACCCCCGGACAGGGGCTGATGGCTACACCTTC
TRBJ2-5 15 NA TRBV5-1 NA CASSLVAGRQETQYF TGCGCCAGCAGCTTGGTCGCGGGGCGTCAAGAGACCCAGTACTTC
TRBJ2-7 12 TRBD1 TRBV29-1 NA CSVGQGSYEQYF TGCAGCGTAGGACAGGGTTCCTACGAGCAGTACTTC
TRBJ2-1 15 NA TRBV6-5 once CASSPRRGRGNEQFF TGTGCCAGCAGTCCACGAAGGGGGAGGGGGAATGAGCAGTTCTTC
TRBJ1-5 14 NA TRBV6-1 NA CASSARQYNQPQHF TGTGCCAGCAGTGCTAGACAGTACAATCAGCCCCAGCATTTT
TRBJ2-3 14 TRBD1 TRBV10-1 NA CASTGQGWTDTQYF TGCGCCAGCACCGGACAGGGGTGGACAGATACGCAGTATTTT